Listed below are T cell receptor beta chains from one sample, sequenced in a study of OX40 agonist ivuxolimab in advanced cancers. Libraries were prepared by immunoSEQ multiplex PCR; TCRdb keeps only in-frame clonotypes and omits some of them. This sample has about 120,000 clones; roughly 93% occur once, and the top ten carry 0.15% to 0.16%. The sequencing here drew on CD4+ or CD8+ T cells sorted from blood, taken in a trial of the OX40 agonist ivuxolimab. Receptor source: an adult with an advanced solid tumor such as melanoma, head and neck, liver or kidney cancer. CDR3s include the opening cysteine and the closing phenylalanine or tryptophan. The D gene is left open where the match is weak. Expanded clones are given a class, and other clones once, few, many or no size at all.

cdr3_aa: CASSDQGLGTGELFF; cdr3_nt: TGCGCCAGCAGTGACCAAGGCCTGGGCACCGGGGAGCTGTTTTTT; j_call: TRBJ2-2; clone_size: -; d_call: -; v_call: TRBV10-1
cdr3_aa: CASIGGPGADTQYF; cdr3_nt: TGTGCCAGTATAGGGGGCCCGGGGGCAGATACGCAGTATTTT; j_call: TRBJ2-3; clone_size: once; d_call: -; v_call: TRBV19
cdr3_aa: CASSQELGFGAYSNQPQHF; cdr3_nt: TGTGCCAGCAGCCAAGAATTAGGATTTGGGGCCTATAGCAATCAGCCCCAGCATTTT; j_call: TRBJ1-5; clone_size: once; d_call: -; v_call: TRBV4-2
cdr3_aa: CASSLGARGRDQPQHF; cdr3_nt: TGTGCCAGCAGCTTGGGGGCGCGGGGGAGGGATCAGCCCCAGCATTTT; j_call: TRBJ1-5; clone_size: -; d_call: -; v_call: TRBV5-6
cdr3_aa: CASPRSGLGYTF; cdr3_nt: TGTGCCTCTCCAAGGTCAGGGCTAGGCTACACCTTC; j_call: TRBJ1-2; clone_size: -; d_call: -; v_call: TRBV30
cdr3_aa: CASSLYGKDQPQHF; cdr3_nt: TGTGCCAGCAGTTTATATGGAAAGGATCAGCCCCAGCATTTT; j_call: TRBJ1-5; clone_size: -; d_call: -; v_call: TRBV28
cdr3_aa: CACTRGLTDTQYF; cdr3_nt: TGTGCCTGCACCAGGGGCTTGACAGATACGCAGTATTTT; j_call: TRBJ2-3; clone_size: -; d_call: -; v_call: TRBV6-6
cdr3_aa: CASSLATGGVNTIYF; cdr3_nt: TGCGCCAGCAGCTTGGCTACAGGGGGAGTAAACACCATATATTTT; j_call: TRBJ1-3; clone_size: once; d_call: TRBD1; v_call: TRBV5-1
cdr3_aa: CASSYTDTQYF; cdr3_nt: TGCGCCAGCAGCTATACAGATACGCAGTATTTT; j_call: TRBJ2-3; clone_size: -; d_call: -; v_call: TRBV5-1
cdr3_aa: CASSTRTPYPYEQYF; cdr3_nt: TGTGCCAGCAGCACGAGGACTCCTTACCCCTACGAGCAGTACTTC; j_call: TRBJ2-7; clone_size: -; d_call: -; v_call: TRBV7-9
cdr3_aa: CASSLQGTEAFF; cdr3_nt: TGTGCCAGCAGCCTACAGGGCACTGAAGCTTTCTTT; j_call: TRBJ1-1; clone_size: -; d_call: -; v_call: TRBV2
cdr3_aa: CASSPPSGEEKLFF; cdr3_nt: TGTGCCAGCTCACCACCGAGTGGGGAAGAAAAACTGTTTTTT; j_call: TRBJ1-4; clone_size: -; d_call: -; v_call: TRBV18
cdr3_aa: CASSHRKGGSYNEQFF; cdr3_nt: TGTGCCAGCAGCCACCGAAAGGGGGGTTCCTACAATGAGCAGTTCTTC; j_call: TRBJ2-1; clone_size: -; d_call: -; v_call: TRBV14
cdr3_aa: CASSYSGTLHFF; cdr3_nt: TGTGCCAGCAGTTACTCCGGGACCCTGCACTTCTTC; j_call: TRBJ2-1; clone_size: -; d_call: -; v_call: TRBV6-5
cdr3_aa: CASSLEAGTLSEQYF; cdr3_nt: TGTGCCAGCAGCTTGGAGGCAGGGACGTTGAGCGAGCAGTACTTC; j_call: TRBJ2-7; clone_size: once; d_call: -; v_call: TRBV5-4
cdr3_aa: CASRTTGRSYNSPLHF; cdr3_nt: TGCGCCAGCAGGACGACAGGGAGATCCTATAATTCACCCCTCCACTTT; j_call: TRBJ1-6; clone_size: -; d_call: TRBD1; v_call: TRBV5-1
cdr3_aa: CASSDAGGSYNEQFF; cdr3_nt: TGTGCCAGCAGCGACGCAGGGGGGTCCTACAATGAGCAGTTCTTC; j_call: TRBJ2-1; clone_size: -; d_call: -; v_call: TRBV9
cdr3_aa: CASSFPTIGGAGELFF; cdr3_nt: TGTGCCAGCAGCTTCCCGACGATCGGAGGAGCCGGGGAGCTGTTTTTT; j_call: TRBJ2-2; clone_size: -; d_call: -; v_call: TRBV5-4
cdr3_aa: CASSLLAGTGELFF; cdr3_nt: TGCGCCAGCAGCTTATTAGCGGGAACCGGGGAGCTGTTTTTT; j_call: TRBJ2-2; clone_size: -; d_call: TRBD2; v_call: TRBV5-1
cdr3_aa: CASSRTGVFPEAFF; cdr3_nt: TGTGCCAGCAGTAGGACAGGGGTATTCCCTGAAGCTTTCTTT; j_call: TRBJ1-1; clone_size: -; d_call: TRBD1; v_call: TRBV27
cdr3_aa: CATSRDLMTYEQYF; cdr3_nt: TGTGCCACCAGCAGAGATTTAATGACCTACGAGCAGTACTTC; j_call: TRBJ2-7; clone_size: -; d_call: -; v_call: TRBV15
cdr3_aa: CASTSGTAGVRTEAFF; cdr3_nt: TGTGCCAGCACCTCAGGGACGGCGGGCGTGAGGACTGAAGCTTTCTTT; j_call: TRBJ1-1; clone_size: -; d_call: -; v_call: TRBV28
cdr3_aa: CASSYTFAGGSSEAFF; cdr3_nt: TGTGCCAGCAGTTACACTTTTGCAGGGGGTTCGTCTGAAGCTTTCTTT; j_call: TRBJ1-1; clone_size: -; d_call: TRBD1; v_call: TRBV6-5
cdr3_aa: CASNTGRNEQFF; cdr3_nt: TGTGCCAGCAATACAGGGCGCAATGAGCAGTTCTTC; j_call: TRBJ2-1; clone_size: -; d_call: -; v_call: TRBV28
cdr3_aa: CASSRGPGGRDNQPQHF; cdr3_nt: TGTGCCAGCAGCCGAGGACCAGGGGGCAGGGACAATCAGCCCCAGCATTTT; j_call: TRBJ1-5; clone_size: once; d_call: TRBD1; v_call: TRBV9
cdr3_aa: CASSRQGSPNTEAFF; cdr3_nt: TGTGCCAGCAGCCGACAGGGAAGTCCGAACACTGAAGCTTTCTTT; j_call: TRBJ1-1; clone_size: -; d_call: TRBD1; v_call: TRBV5-6
cdr3_aa: CASSLAGGYTGELFF; cdr3_nt: TGTGCCAGCAGCTTAGCGGGAGGGTACACCGGGGAGCTGTTTTTT; j_call: TRBJ2-2; clone_size: -; d_call: TRBD2; v_call: TRBV7-3
cdr3_aa: CASSRATGTRTDTQYF; cdr3_nt: TGTGCCAGTAGTAGAGCAACAGGGACACGCACAGATACGCAGTATTTT; j_call: TRBJ2-3; clone_size: -; d_call: -; v_call: TRBV19